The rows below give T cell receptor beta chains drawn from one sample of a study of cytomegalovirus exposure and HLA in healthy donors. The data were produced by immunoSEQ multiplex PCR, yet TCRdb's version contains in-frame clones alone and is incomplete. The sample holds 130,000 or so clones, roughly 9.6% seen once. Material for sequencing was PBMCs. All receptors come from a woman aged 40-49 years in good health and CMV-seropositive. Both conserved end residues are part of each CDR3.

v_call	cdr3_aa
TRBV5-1	CASSPRALGYEQYF
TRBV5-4	CASSLPDRAEGTEAFF
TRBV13	CASSKDRAPEAFF
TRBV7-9	CASSETRMGADEKLFF
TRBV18	CASKPGPSYEQYF
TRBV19	CASSIGLDTDTQYF
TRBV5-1	CASSPVSDYGYTF
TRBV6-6	CASTPDRGPDTQYF
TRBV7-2	CASSSDRGYGYTF
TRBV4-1	CASSQGDTDNQPQHF
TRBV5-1	CASSSWRGTGDVNEQFF
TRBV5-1	CASSVDRGRVGTQYF
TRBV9	CASSVQGNSGNTIYF